These 31 T cell receptor beta chains were all obtained from the same sample, sequenced in a study of blood T cell repertoires in COVID-19. The assay was immunoSEQ multiplex PCR, and TCRdb's table has in-frame clones only and misses some. The table shows about 360,000 clones, with around nine tenths occurring only once. Specimen: peripheral blood. These receptors all come from a human donor in a cohort sampled during active COVID-19.

The chain links TRBV5-1 to TRBJ2-3; perhaps TRBD2 as D (6 bases). Trimming took 0 bases from V and 3 from J, leaving 11 bases between them. The CDR3 totals 15 residues. CDR1 SGHRS and CDR2 YFSETQ come from the germline V gene. CDR3 DNA: TGCGCCAGCAGCTTGGGCGGGGTGGGGACAGATACGCAGTATTTT. Translating gives CASSLGGVGTDTQYF.

The chain joins TRBV19 to TRBJ2-3; D may be TRBD2 (5 bases). With 4 bases removed from V and 1 base from J, the gap between germline ends came to 15 bases. This CDR3 region has 16 residues. The germline gives CDR1 LNHDA, CDR2 SQIVND (reference sequence). This CDR3 reads CASSTSSTRGTDTQYF. The DNA for the CDR3 is TGTGCCAGTAGTACCTCTAGCACCCGTGGCACAGATACGCAGTATTTT.

The chain uses TRBV27 and TRBJ2-7; 10 bases line up with TRBD1. Germline loops: CDR1 MNHEY, CDR2 SMNVEV (reference sequence). With 4 bases clipped from V and 4 bases from J, the junction kept 7 bases outside the gene matches. This CDR3 comprises 15 residues. In DNA form, the CDR3 reads TGTGCCAGCAGTTCCGACGACAGGGGGCAGTACGAGCAGTACTTC. Its translation is CASSSDDRGQYEQYF.

This clone showed up just a few times. The rearrangement uses TRBV19 and TRBJ1-2, with 7 bases that match TRBD1. Germline lookup yields CDR1 LNHDA and CDR2 SQIVND (reference sequence). This CDR3 is built from 15 residues. Trimming took 7 bases from V and 5 from J; bases not matched to a gene: 13. CDR3 nucleotide sequence: TGTGCCAGTATGGGCGAGCATACAGGGGATTATGGCTACACCTTC. Its translation is CASMGEHTGDYGYTF.

The chain uses TRBV10-3 and TRBJ2-1; 11 nucleotides line up with TRBD2. V shed 6 bases, J shed 3 bases, and the junction held 1 base outside the gene matches. Per the germline V gene, CDR1 is ENHRY and CDR2 is SYGVKD. This CDR3 is built from 14 residues. CDR3 nucleotide sequence: TGTGCCATCAGACTAGCGGGGGACTACAATGAGCAGTTCTTC. The encoded protein is CAIRLAGDYNEQFF.

As DNA, the CDR3 is TGTGCCAGCAGTTTTTCCTGGGGGACAGGGGGGTTTAGGTATGGCTACACCTTC. This translates into CASSFSWGTGGFRYGYTF. The chain carries TRBV27 and TRBJ1-2; 11 bases map to TRBD1. Unmatched junction bases numbered 14, after V lost 3 bases and J lost 5 bases. Germline V gene data show CDR1 as MNHEY and CDR2 as SMNVEV (reference sequence). This CDR3 contains 18 residues.

This clone was seen just once. V and J are TRBV21-1 and TRBJ2-3; the DNA was not compared with TRBD2, the D call given in the table. TRBV21-1 is a known pseudogene. The CDR3 consists of 19 residues. Written as DNA, the CDR3 is TGTGCCAGCAGCTCCCACTCGGTGAGTCAAGAAGCTAGCACAGATACGCAGTATTTT. Protein: CASSSHSVSQEASTDTQYF.

This clone occurred once. The identical CDR3 is also encoded by other nucleotide sequences in the sample. This chain joins TRBV11-2 and TRBJ2-7; 7 positions match TRBD2. There are 14 residues in the CDR3. Germline trimming cut 1 base from V and 3 bases from J; bases unmatched to any gene: 3. The germline CDR1 and CDR2 sequences are SGHAT and FQNNGV. CDR3 DNA: TGTGCCAGCAGCTTAGGGCTAGCGGACTACGAGCAGTACTTC. It encodes CASSLGLADYEQYF. The full variable domain, completed using reference TRBV11-2 and TRBJ2-7, is EAGVAQSPRYKIIEKRQSVAFWCNPISGHATLYWYQQILGQGPKLLIQFQNNGVVDDSQLPKDRFSAERLKGVDSTLKIQPAKLEDSAVYLCASSLGLADYEQYFGPGTRLTVT.

The chain is built from TRBV5-1 and TRBJ2-2; possible D gene TRBD2, 5 bases. V was shortened by 2 bases and J by 7 bases, with 18 bases between the two germline ends. CDR3 size: 16 residues. From germline, CDR1 is SGHRS and CDR2 YFSETQ. The CDR3 loop reads CASSFNVGDSGGELFF. The CDR3 DNA follows: TGCGCCAGCAGCTTTAACGTGGGAGATAGTGGCGGGGAGCTGTTTTTT.

The chain joins TRBV12-5 to TRBJ2-7, with D perhaps TRBD2 (6 bases). The V gene's germline CDR1 is LGHNT and CDR2 FRNRAP. The CDR3 is 17 amino acids. Trimming cost V 1 base and J 7 bases, with 23 bases left between them. CDR3 residues: CASGLDPPRAKGGEQYF. CDR3 DNA sequence: TGTGCTAGTGGTTTGGATCCCCCTAGGGCTAAAGGAGGGGAGCAGTACTTC.

V gene TRBV28 combines with J gene TRBJ2-1, with D unresolved. Germline CDR1 MDHEN, CDR2 SYDVKM. The CDR3 has 16 amino acids. Trimming pared 5 bases from V and 4 bases from J, leaving 18 bases between. In DNA form, the CDR3 reads TGTGCCAGCAGTGCCCAACTTCGACTCGGATACAATGAGCAGTTCTTC. Its protein is CASSAQLRLGYNEQFF.

This sequence joins TRBV7-3 and TRBJ1-1, with no clear D. V lost 0 bases to trimming and J lost 6 bases, with 8 bases between them. The CDR3 totals 13 residues. The V gene's germline CDR1 is SGHTA and CDR2 FQGTGA. The CDR3 region has the DNA TGTGCCAGCAGCTTAACGGTTACGGCTGAAGCTTTCTTT. Encoded protein: CASSLTVTAEAFF.

The gene calls are TRBV2 and TRBJ1-4; D is unresolved. This CDR3 contains 18 residues. V shed 4 bases and J shed 7 bases, with 25 bases lying between them. Germline V gene sequence: CDR1 SNHLY, CDR2 FYNNEI. This CDR3 is CASSGYQTLSGLREKLFF. The CDR3 DNA reads TGTGCCAGCAGTGGATACCAAACTTTATCCGGACTACGTGAAAAACTGTTTTTT.

This sequence joins TRBV5-1 and TRBJ2-1; the D gene is possibly TRBD2 (6 bases). The CDR3 has 17 residues. V lost 5 bases and J lost 6, with 24 bases in between. The germline V gene has CDR1 SGHRS and CDR2 YFSETQ. The CDR3 protein is CASRLQPGVAIPNEQFF. The CDR3 region has the DNA TGCGCCAGCAGACTACAACCGGGAGTAGCGATCCCCAATGAGCAGTTCTTC.

The V gene is TRBV5-1, the J gene TRBJ1-4; D remains ambiguous. V gave up 0 bases and J gave up 5 bases, with 11 bases separating them. This CDR3 region has 15 residues. Germline CDR1 and CDR2: SGHRS and YFSETQ. CDR3 DNA: TGCGCCAGCAGCTTGGTAGGCAGGAAGAATGAAAAACTGTTTTTT. Amino acids: CASSLVGRKNEKLFF. The complete variable domain, with remaining parts taken from reference TRBV5-1 and TRBJ1-4, reads KAGVTQTPRYLIKTRGQQVTLSCSPISGHRSVSWYQQTPGQGLQFLFEYFSETQRNKGNFPGRFSGRQFSNSRSEMNVSTLELGDSALYLCASSLVGRKNEKLFFGSGTQLSVL.

V usage is TRBV5-1 and J usage is TRBJ2-1, with D possibly TRBD1 on 6 matching bases. Germline CDR1 is SGHRS and CDR2 is YFSETQ. Trimming left V 4 bases short and J 10 bases short, with 15 bases between. The CDR3 runs to 13 residues. CDR3 in DNA: TGCGCCAGCAGCCTGGTGGGGGCAGGCGAGCAGTTCTTC. As protein: CASSLVGAGEQFF.

V usage is TRBV7-9 and J usage is TRBJ2-2; 9 nucleotides align to TRBD2. Germline lookup yields CDR1 SEHNR and CDR2 FQNEAQ (reference sequence). The ends lost 10 bases at V and 4 bases at J; junction bases unmatched: 7. The length of the CDR3 is 14 residues. The CDR3 nucleotides read TGTGCCACGGGTCTAGCGGGGCCCACCGGGGAGCTGTTTTTT. Its protein product is CATGLAGPTGELFF.

J is TRBJ2-7 and V is TRBV6-5, with 9 bases aligning to TRBD1. Germline V gene data show CDR1 as MNHEY and CDR2 as SVGAGI. Unmatched junction bases numbered 5, after V lost 3 bases and J lost 2 bases. The CDR3 sequence is 15 residues long. DNA for the CDR3: TGTGCCAGCAGTTATCTACAGGGGGCAGCCTACGAGCAGTACTTC. Its protein product is CASSYLQGAAYEQYF.

The chain couples TRBV7-3 to TRBJ2-1; maybe TRBD2 (6 bases). The V gene's germline CDR1 is SGHTA and CDR2 FQGTGA. Trimming stripped 0 bases from V and 3 bases from J, with 12 bases between. The CDR3 contains 16 residues. DNA for the CDR3: TGTGCCAGCAGCTTAACCGGAGGGGTCCACTACAATGAGCAGTTCTTC. Its translation: CASSLTGGVHYNEQFF.

The count of this clone is one. The chain links TRBV7-9 to TRBJ2-2, with a weak D call TRBD1 (6 bases). Germline V gene data show CDR1 as SEHNR and CDR2 as FQNEAQ (reference sequence). The CDR3 contains 14 residues. Trimming stripped 5 bases from V and 3 bases from J, with 10 bases between. The CDR3 bases are TGTGCCAGCAGCGAAGGACAGTACACCGGGGAGCTGTTTTTT. Translating gives CASSEGQYTGELFF.

The table lists this clone with a count of one. The chain joins TRBV19 to TRBJ2-2; 10 bases fit TRBD2. V shed 3 bases, J shed 0 bases, and the junction held 4 bases outside the gene matches. CDR3 length equals 17 residues. Germline V lookup: CDR1 LNHDA, CDR2 SQIVND (reference sequence). CDR3 sequence: CASSISSGGSNTGELFF. The DNA of the CDR3 is TGTGCCAGTAGTATTTCTAGCGGGGGCTCGAACACCGGGGAGCTGTTTTTT.

The chain carries TRBV6-2 or TRBV6-3 and TRBJ1-3, with D perhaps matching TRBD1 (6 bases). V lost 6 bases to trimming and J lost 0 bases, with 15 bases between them. The CDR3 contains 16 residues. Germline CDR1 reads MNHEY; CDR2 reads SVGEGT. The chain's CDR3 is CASSLLRGNSGNTIYF. CDR3 DNA: TGTGCCAGCAGCCTGCTGAGGGGGAACTCTGGAAACACCATATATTTT.

The chain uses TRBV6-5 and TRBJ1-1; possible D gene TRBD1, 5 bases. CDR1 is MNHEY, CDR2 SVGAGI, per germline. Trimming took 0 bases from V and 0 from J, leaving 8 bases between them. The CDR3 has 15 amino acids. CDR3 region: CASSYSTELNTEAFF. CDR3 nucleotide sequence: TGTGCCAGCAGTTACTCGACAGAGCTGAACACTGAAGCTTTCTTT.

The chain is built from TRBV19 and TRBJ2-1; TRBD2 aligns across 7 bases. The trim removed 10 bases at V and 3 bases at J, leaving 15 bases unmatched. CDR1 LNHDA and CDR2 SQIVND come from the germline V gene (reference sequence). The CDR3 runs to 16 residues. CDR3 residues: CATKLVAGDLYNEQFF. CDR3 nucleotides: TGTGCCACCAAGCTCGTGGCGGGAGATCTCTACAATGAGCAGTTCTTC.

The chain is built from TRBV24-1 and TRBJ2-2; the match to TRBD2 covers 7 bases. Per germline, CDR1 KGHDR and CDR2 SFDVKD. The CDR3 length is 15 residues. V lost 3 bases and J lost 7; bases outside the gene matches: 7. Here the CDR3 reads CATSDPGLGGGELFF. CDR3 nucleotide sequence: TGTGCCACCAGTGATCCTGGACTAGGCGGCGGGGAGCTGTTTTTT.

J is TRBJ2-1 and V is TRBV27; D is uncertain. CDR3 length: 12 residues. The ends were cut back, 2 bases at V and 7 bases at J, with 6 bases in the middle. Germline V gene sequence: CDR1 MNHEY, CDR2 SMNVEV (reference sequence). CDR3 protein: CASSLVGNEQFF. CDR3 coding DNA: TGTGCCAGCAGTTTAGTCGGGAATGAGCAGTTCTTC.

The rearrangement uses TRBV28 and TRBJ2-7; weak D call: TRBD2 (5 bases). V was clipped by 5 bases and J by 3 bases, with 17 bases between them. CDR3 length: 15 amino acids. Looked up from germline, CDR1 is MDHEN and CDR2 is SYDVKM. The chain's CDR3 is CASSPPGKKHYEQYF. The CDR3 DNA follows: TGTGCCAGCAGTCCCCCGGGAAAAAAACACTACGAGCAGTACTTC.

The chain employs TRBV6-2 or TRBV6-3 and TRBJ2-7; D may be TRBD2 (6 bases). Trimming took off 5 bases at V and 1 base at J, with 18 bases between the two ends. There are 16 residues in the CDR3. Germline V lookup: CDR1 MNHEY, CDR2 SVGEGT. The CDR3 protein is CASSRDFSTFSYEQYF. CDR3 nucleotide sequence: TGTGCCAGCAGTCGGGACTTTTCAACTTTTTCCTACGAGCAGTACTTC.

The DNA of the CDR3 is TGTGCCAGCAGTTCTGACAGGGTCCAAGAGACCCAGTACTTC. Amino acid sequence: CASSSDRVQETQYF. The V call is TRBV6-5, the J call TRBJ2-5; 7 nucleotides align to TRBD1. The germline V gene encodes CDR1 MNHEY and CDR2 SVGAGI. V gave up 4 bases and J gave up 1 base; unmatched junction bases: 3. This CDR3 spans 14 amino acids.

The CDR3 region is CASSPYENSPLHF. The CDR3 DNA reads as TGTGCCAGCAGCCCCTATGAAAATTCACCCCTCCACTTT. The rearrangement uses TRBV12-3 or TRBV12-4 and TRBJ1-6; D unresolved. CDR3 size: 13 residues. Trimming removed 6 bases at V and 7 bases at J, with 10 bases between.

This clone was recorded once. The rearrangement joins TRBV2 to TRBJ1-1; no definite D call. This CDR3 has 12 amino acids. The ends were cut back, 7 bases at V and 1 base at J, with 7 bases in the middle. Germline assignment: CDR1 SNHLY and CDR2 FYNNEI. CDR3 DNA: TGTGCCAGCAACCGGAGGAACACTGAAGCTTTCTTT. Translation gives CASNRRNTEAFF.